This T cell receptor (beta chain) derives from a study of blood T cells in healthy people across ages. Using a J-beta primer mix together with a sample-barcoded 5' primer, a second PCR was run for roughly 7 to 11 cycles. TCRdb redid the calling of the 5' RACE reads with MiXCR, one entry per CDR3 protein. The profile shows 1.5 million to 1.8 million distinct CDR3 sequences, about 42% of them singletons. Overall study findings and caveats: Greater diversity and more naive CD4+ cells were seen in long-lived donors than in aged donors.

About this clonotype itself: The antigen is not known.

Researchers isolated at least 7 million PBMCs per sample. Germline CDR1 is DFQATT and CDR2 is SNEGSKA (reference sequence). The CDR3 is 14 residues long. Germline trimming cut 3 bases from V and 7 bases from J; bases unmatched to any gene: 6. The sequence derives from a woman under 30 in good health. This sequence joins TRBV20-1 and TRBJ1-4; 9 bases align to TRBD1. Sequenced input: blood. The CDR3 sequence: CSARDRGGREKLFF. In DNA form, the CDR3 reads TGCAGTGCTAGGGACAGGGGAGGCCGTGAAAAACTGTTTTTT.